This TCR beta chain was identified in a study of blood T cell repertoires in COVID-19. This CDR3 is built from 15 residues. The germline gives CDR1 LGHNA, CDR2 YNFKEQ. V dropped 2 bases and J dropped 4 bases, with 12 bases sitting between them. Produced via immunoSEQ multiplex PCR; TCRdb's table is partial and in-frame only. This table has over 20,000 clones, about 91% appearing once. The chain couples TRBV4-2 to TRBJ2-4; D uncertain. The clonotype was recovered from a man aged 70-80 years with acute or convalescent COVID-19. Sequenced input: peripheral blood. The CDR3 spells CASSQWASAKNIQYF. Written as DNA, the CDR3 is TGTGCCAGCAGCCAATGGGCTTCGGCTAAAAACATTCAGTACTTC.